Described below is a single T cell receptor (beta chain) sequence and its context. RNA transcripts were the template for amplifying TCR beta CDR3 regions. Researchers ran a first-round RT-PCR on the TCR CDR3 using the HTBI primer set. MiXCR, applied by TCRdb to the multiplex PCR reads, yields one record per CDR3 protein. The data contain about 640,000 distinct CDR3 sequences, roughly 20% of them seen just once; the ten biggest clones take up 30% to 40%. The data belong to a study of T cells in Graves' hyperthyroidism and ophthalmopathy. The clonotype originates from a man aged 25 to 40 with Graves' ophthalmopathy. What was sequenced was blood.

CDR3 bases: TGTGCCAGCAGCCCGACAGGGGCTTTGGAGACCCAGTACTTC. Its protein product is CASSPTGALETQYF. The rearrangement joins TRBV11-1 to TRBJ2-5; 8 bases are shared with TRBD1. The CDR3 loop spans 14 amino acids. After removal of 5 bases from V and 5 bases from J, the junction contained 7 bases not matched to a gene. Germline assignment: CDR1 SGHAT and CDR2 FQDESV (reference sequence).